This T cell receptor beta chain was profiled in a study of spatial heterogeneity in lung cancer. Study results and limitations: Counts of expanded alpha and beta TCRs within tumors tracked the tumor nonsynonymous mutation count.

CDR1 and CDR2 from the germline V gene are MNHEY and SMNVEV (reference sequence). V lost 7 bases to trimming and J lost 4 bases, with 20 bases between them. This CDR3 contains 15 residues. Comments on this clonotype: Its antigen is not identified.

Specified time point: sample taken at primary tumor resection. Patients with untreated early-stage non-small cell lung cancer, numbering more than 55, were the donors. Whole RNA from tumor, nontumor lung or frozen PBMC was sequenced unsorted. From the 5' RACE reads, TCRdb called clonotypes with MiXCR, one entry per CDR3 protein. The data show over 25,000 distinct CDR3 sequences, with around 6.9% seen just once and roughly 22% held by the top ten. This TCR came from a male donor with early-stage non-small cell lung cancer. Sequencing was performed on lung tumor tissue, taken at surgery. The gene calls are TRBV27 and TRBJ2-7, with TRBD1 as a possible D gene (5 bases). The CDR3 protein is CASKDSPSGFYEQYF. In nucleotides, the CDR3 is TGTGCCAGCAAAGACAGCCCTTCCGGTTTTTACGAGCAGTACTTC.